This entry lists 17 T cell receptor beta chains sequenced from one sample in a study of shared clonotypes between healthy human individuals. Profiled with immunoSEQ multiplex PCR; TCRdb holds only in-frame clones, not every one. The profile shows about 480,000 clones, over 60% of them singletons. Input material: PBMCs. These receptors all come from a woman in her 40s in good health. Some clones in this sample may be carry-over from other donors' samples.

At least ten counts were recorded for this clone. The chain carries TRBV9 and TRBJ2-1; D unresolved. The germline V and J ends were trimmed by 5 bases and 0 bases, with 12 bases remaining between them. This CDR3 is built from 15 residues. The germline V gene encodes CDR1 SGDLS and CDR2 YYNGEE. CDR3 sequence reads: CASSVDWSSYNEQFF. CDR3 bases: TGTGCCAGCAGTGTCGACTGGAGCTCCTACAATGAGCAGTTCTTC.

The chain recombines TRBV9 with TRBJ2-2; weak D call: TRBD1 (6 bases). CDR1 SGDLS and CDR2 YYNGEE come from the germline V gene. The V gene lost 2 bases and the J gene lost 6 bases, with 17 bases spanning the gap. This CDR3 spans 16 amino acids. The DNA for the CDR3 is TGTGCCAGCAGCGTGGACCCCTCCGGACAGTCCGGGGAGCTGTTTTTT. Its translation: CASSVDPSGQSGELFF.

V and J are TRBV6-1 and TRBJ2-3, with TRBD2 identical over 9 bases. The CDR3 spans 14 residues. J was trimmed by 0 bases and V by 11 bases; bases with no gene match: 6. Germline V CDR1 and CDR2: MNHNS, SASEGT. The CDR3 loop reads CAAWLAGSTDTQYF. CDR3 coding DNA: TGTGCCGCCTGGCTAGCGGGAAGCACAGATACGCAGTATTTT.

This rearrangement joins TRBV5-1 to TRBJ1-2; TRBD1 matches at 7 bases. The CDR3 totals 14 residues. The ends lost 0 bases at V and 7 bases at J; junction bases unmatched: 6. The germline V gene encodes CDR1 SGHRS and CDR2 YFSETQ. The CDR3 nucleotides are TGCGCCAGCAGCTTGGCGGTCCAGGGGGGTGGCTACACCTTC. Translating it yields CASSLAVQGGGYTF.

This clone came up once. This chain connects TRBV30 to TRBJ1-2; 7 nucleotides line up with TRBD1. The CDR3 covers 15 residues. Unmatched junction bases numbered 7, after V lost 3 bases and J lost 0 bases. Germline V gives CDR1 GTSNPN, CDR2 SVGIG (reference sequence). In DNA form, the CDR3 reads TGTGCCTGGAGAGCGACAGGGCGACCTAACTATGGCTACACCTTC. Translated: CAWRATGRPNYGYTF.

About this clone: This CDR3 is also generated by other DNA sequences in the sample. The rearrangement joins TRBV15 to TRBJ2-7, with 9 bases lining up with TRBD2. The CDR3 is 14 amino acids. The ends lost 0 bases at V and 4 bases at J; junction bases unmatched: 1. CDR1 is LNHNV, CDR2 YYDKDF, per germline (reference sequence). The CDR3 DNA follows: TGTGCCACCAGCAGAGAAGCGGGAGGATACGAGCAGTACTTC. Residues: CATSREAGGYEQYF.

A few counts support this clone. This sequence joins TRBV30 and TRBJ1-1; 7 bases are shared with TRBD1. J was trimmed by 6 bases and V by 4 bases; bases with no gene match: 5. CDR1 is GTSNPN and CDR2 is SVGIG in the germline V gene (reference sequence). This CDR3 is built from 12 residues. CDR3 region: CAWKGATAEAFF. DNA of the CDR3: TGTGCCTGGAAGGGGGCGACTGCTGAAGCTTTCTTT.

CDR3 residues: CASSLSSIETQYF. CDR3 DNA: TGCGCCAGCAGCTTGAGTTCGATAGAGACCCAGTACTTC. This sequence joins TRBV5-1 and TRBJ2-5, with D uncertain. This CDR3 has 13 amino acids. Germline CDR1 SGHRS, CDR2 YFSETQ. V shed 1 base and J shed 4 bases, with 8 bases lying between them.

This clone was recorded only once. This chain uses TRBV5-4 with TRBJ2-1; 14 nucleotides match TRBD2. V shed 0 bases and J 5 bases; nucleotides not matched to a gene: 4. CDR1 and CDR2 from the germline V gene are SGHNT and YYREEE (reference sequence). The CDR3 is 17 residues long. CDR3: CASSLGTSGRSNNEQFF. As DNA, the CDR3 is TGTGCCAGCAGCTTGGGGACTAGCGGGAGGTCTAACAATGAGCAGTTCTTC.

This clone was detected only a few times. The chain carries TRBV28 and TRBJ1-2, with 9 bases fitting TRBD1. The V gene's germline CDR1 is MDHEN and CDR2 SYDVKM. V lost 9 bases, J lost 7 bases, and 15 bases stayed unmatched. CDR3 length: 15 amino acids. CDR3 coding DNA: TGTGCCAGTTGGTCCATGGGAACAGGGGGCTCTGGCTACACCTTC. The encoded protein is CASWSMGTGGSGYTF.

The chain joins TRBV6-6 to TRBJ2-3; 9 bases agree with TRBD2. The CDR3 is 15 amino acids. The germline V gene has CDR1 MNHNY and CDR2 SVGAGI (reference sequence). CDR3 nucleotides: TGTCCCGAGGCTACCGGGACTAGCAGCACAGATACGCAGTATTTT. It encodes CPEATGTSSTDTQYF.

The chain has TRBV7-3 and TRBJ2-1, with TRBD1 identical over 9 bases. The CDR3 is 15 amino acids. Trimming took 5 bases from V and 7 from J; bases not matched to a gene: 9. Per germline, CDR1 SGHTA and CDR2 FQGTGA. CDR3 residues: CASSLDRGSANEQFF. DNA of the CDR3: TGTGCCAGCAGCCTGGACAGGGGTTCGGCGAATGAGCAGTTCTTC. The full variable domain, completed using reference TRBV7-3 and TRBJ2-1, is GAGVSQTPSNKVTEKGKYVELRCDPISGHTALYWYRQSLGQGPEFLIYFQGTGAADDSGLPNDRFFAVRPEGSVSTLKIQRTERGDSAVYLCASSLDRGSANEQFFGPGTRLTVL.

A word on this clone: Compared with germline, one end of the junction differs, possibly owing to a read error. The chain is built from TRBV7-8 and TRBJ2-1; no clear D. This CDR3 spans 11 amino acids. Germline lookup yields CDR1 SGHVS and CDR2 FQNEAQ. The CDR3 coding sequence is TGTGCCAGCAGTTCCTTCAATGAGCAGTTCTTC. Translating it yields CASSSFNEQFF. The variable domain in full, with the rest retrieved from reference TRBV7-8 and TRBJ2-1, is GAGVSQSPRYKVAKRGQDVALRCDPISGHVSLFWYQQALGQGPEFLTYFQNEAQLDKSGLPSDRFFAERPEGSVSTLKIQRTQQEDSAVYLCASSSFNEQFFGPGTRLTVL.

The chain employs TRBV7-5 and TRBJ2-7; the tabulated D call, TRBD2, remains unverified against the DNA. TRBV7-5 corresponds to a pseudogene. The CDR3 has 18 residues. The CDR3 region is CARSKHRGPGLGPYEQYF. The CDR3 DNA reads TGTGCCAGAAGCAAACACAGGGGCCCGGGACTAGGACCCTACGAGCAGTACTTC.

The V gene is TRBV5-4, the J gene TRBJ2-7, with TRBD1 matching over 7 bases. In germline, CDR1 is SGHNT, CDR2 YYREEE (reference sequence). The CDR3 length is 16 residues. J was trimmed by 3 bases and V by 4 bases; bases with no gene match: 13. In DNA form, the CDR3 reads TGTGCCAGCAGCCCAAAACCGGGACAGCACTACTACGAGCAGTACTTC. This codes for CASSPKPGQHYYEQYF.

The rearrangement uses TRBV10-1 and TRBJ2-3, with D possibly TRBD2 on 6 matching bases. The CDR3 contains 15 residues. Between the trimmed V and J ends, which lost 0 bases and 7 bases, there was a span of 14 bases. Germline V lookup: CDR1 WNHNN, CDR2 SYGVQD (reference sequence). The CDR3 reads CASSESSLAGNTQYF. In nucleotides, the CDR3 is TGCGCCAGCAGTGAGTCATCGCTCGCGGGGAATACGCAGTATTTT.

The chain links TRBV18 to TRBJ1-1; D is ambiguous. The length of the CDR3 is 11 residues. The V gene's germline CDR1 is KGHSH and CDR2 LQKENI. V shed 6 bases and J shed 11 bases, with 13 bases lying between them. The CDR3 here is CASSPDKRAFF. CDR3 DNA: TGTGCCAGCTCTCCCGACAAGCGGGCTTTCTTT.